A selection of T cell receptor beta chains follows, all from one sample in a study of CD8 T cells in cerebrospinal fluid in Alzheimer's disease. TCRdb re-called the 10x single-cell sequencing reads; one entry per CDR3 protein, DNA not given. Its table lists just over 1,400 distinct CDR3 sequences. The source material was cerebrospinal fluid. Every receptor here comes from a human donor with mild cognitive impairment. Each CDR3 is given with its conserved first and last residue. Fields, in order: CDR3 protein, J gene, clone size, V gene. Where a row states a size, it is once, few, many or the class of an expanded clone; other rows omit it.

CDR3 protein: CASSIRGPKPQHF
J gene: TRBJ1-5
clone size: medium-sized
V gene: TRBV19

CDR3 protein: CASSPGQGNQPQHF
J gene: TRBJ1-5
clone size: medium-sized
V gene: TRBV7-3

CDR3 protein: CASSYSGQGANEKLFF
J gene: TRBJ1-4
clone size: .
V gene: TRBV6-6

CDR3 protein: CASSEALDRVGYGYTF
J gene: TRBJ1-2
clone size: medium-sized
V gene: TRBV6-1

CDR3 protein: CASSSPGTLTTGELFF
J gene: TRBJ2-2
clone size: .
V gene: TRBV18

CDR3 protein: CASSSPPGHGNEKLFF
J gene: TRBJ1-4
clone size: medium-sized
V gene: TRBV7-9

CDR3 protein: CASSSVWERESPDTQYF
J gene: TRBJ2-3
clone size: medium-sized
V gene: TRBV28

CDR3 protein: CASSPRDRTEAFF
J gene: TRBJ1-1
clone size: .
V gene: TRBV19

CDR3 protein: CASSYSGAVPQETQYF
J gene: TRBJ2-5
clone size: medium-sized
V gene: TRBV6-5

CDR3 protein: CAWSRGTDTQYF
J gene: TRBJ2-3
clone size: .
V gene: TRBV30

CDR3 protein: CASREQGARNTGELFF
J gene: TRBJ2-2
clone size: medium-sized
V gene: TRBV12-3/TRBV12-4

CDR3 protein: CASREREGRAEQFF
J gene: TRBJ2-1
clone size: medium-sized
V gene: TRBV2

CDR3 protein: CASRDGVSSGNTIYF
J gene: TRBJ1-3
clone size: .
V gene: TRBV3-1

CDR3 protein: CSARDLRLNTEAFF
J gene: TRBJ1-1
clone size: .
V gene: TRBV20-1

CDR3 protein: CASSLAQGVLDTQYF
J gene: TRBJ2-3
clone size: .
V gene: TRBV5-1

CDR3 protein: CASSSNSQETQYF
J gene: TRBJ2-5
clone size: medium-sized
V gene: TRBV7-2

CDR3 protein: CASSPTTSGGLRNEQFF
J gene: TRBJ2-1
clone size: medium-sized
V gene: TRBV7-3

CDR3 protein: CASSFTSGSSYEQYF
J gene: TRBJ2-7
clone size: medium-sized
V gene: TRBV3-1

CDR3 protein: CAISDRHKESSYNEQFF
J gene: TRBJ2-1
clone size: medium-sized
V gene: TRBV10-3

CDR3 protein: CASSYRRYNEQFF
J gene: TRBJ2-1
clone size: medium-sized
V gene: TRBV6-2/TRBV6-3

CDR3 protein: CASSPTGVLGKTQYF
J gene: TRBJ2-5
clone size: medium-sized
V gene: TRBV7-6

CDR3 protein: CASSKTGVRNQPQHF
J gene: TRBJ1-5
clone size: .
V gene: TRBV28